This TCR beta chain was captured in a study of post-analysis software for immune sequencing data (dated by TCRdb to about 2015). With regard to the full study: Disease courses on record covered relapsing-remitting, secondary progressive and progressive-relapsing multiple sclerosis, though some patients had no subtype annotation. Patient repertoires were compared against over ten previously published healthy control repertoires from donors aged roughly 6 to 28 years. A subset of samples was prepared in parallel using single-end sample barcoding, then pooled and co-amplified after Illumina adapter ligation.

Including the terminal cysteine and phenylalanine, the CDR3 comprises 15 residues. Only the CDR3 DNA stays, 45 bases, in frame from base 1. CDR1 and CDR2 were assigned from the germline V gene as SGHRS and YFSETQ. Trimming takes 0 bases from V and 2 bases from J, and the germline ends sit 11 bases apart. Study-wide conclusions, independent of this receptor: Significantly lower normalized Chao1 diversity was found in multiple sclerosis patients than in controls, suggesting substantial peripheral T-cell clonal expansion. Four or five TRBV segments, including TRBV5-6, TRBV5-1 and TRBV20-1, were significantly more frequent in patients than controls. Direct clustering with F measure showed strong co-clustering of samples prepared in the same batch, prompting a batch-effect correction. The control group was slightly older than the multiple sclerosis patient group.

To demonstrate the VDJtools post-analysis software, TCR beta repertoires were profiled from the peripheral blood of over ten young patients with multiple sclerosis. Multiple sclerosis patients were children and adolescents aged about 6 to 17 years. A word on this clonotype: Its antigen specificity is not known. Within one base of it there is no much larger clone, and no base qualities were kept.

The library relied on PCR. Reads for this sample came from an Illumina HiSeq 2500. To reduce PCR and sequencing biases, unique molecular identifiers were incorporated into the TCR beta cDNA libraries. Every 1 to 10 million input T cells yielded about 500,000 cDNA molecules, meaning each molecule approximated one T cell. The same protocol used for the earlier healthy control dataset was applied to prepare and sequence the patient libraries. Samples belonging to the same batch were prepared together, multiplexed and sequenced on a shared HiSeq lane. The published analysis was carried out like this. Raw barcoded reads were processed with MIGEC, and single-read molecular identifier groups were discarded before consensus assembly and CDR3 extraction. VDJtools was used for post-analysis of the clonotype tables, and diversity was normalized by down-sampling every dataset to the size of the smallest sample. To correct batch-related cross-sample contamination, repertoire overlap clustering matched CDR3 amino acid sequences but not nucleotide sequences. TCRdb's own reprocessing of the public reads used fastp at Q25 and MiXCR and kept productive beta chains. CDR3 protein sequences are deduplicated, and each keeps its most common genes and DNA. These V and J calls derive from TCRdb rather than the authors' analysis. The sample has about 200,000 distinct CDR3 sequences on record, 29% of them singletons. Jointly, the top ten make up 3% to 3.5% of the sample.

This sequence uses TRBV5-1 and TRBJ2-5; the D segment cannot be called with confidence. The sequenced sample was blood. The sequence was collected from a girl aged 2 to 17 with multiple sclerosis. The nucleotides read TGCGCCAGCAGCTTGGGTGGCAGAGCGCAAGAGACCCAGTACTTC. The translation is CASSLGGRAQETQYF.